This T cell receptor beta chain was captured by sequencing in a study of post-analysis software for immune sequencing data (dated by TCRdb to about 2015). Study-level background: Disease courses on record covered relapsing-remitting, secondary progressive and progressive-relapsing multiple sclerosis, though some patients had no subtype annotation. A subset of samples was prepared in parallel using single-end sample barcoding, then pooled and co-amplified after Illumina adapter ligation. Patient repertoires were compared against roughly 10 previously published healthy control repertoires from donors aged roughly 6 to 28 years.

The research as a whole found: Direct clustering with F measure showed strong co-clustering of samples prepared in the same batch, prompting a batch-effect correction. Significantly lower normalized Chao1 diversity was found in multiple sclerosis patients than in controls, suggesting substantial peripheral T-cell clonal expansion. The control group was slightly older than the multiple sclerosis patient group. Patients showed significantly higher frequencies than controls for a handful of TRBV segments, among them TRBV5-6, TRBV5-1 and TRBV20-1.

As concerns this clonotype: The specificity of this receptor is unknown. No per-base quality is available; no much larger clone lies one base away.

Library creation used PCR. Sequencing used an Illumina HiSeq 2500. To reduce PCR and sequencing biases, unique molecular identifiers were built into the TCR beta cDNA libraries. About 500,000 cDNA molecules were obtained per 1 to 10 million input T cells, so each molecule approximated one T cell. The patient libraries were prepared and sequenced with the same protocol used for the earlier healthy control dataset. Within a given batch, samples were prepared together, multiplexed and sequenced on the same HiSeq lane. Per the authors' processing: MIGEC was used to process the raw barcoded reads, and molecular identifier groups with only a single read were discarded before consensus assembly and CDR3 extraction. Clonotype tables were post-analysed with VDJtools, and diversity was normalized by down-sampling all datasets to the smallest sample size. In repertoire overlap clustering, CDR3 amino acid sequences, but not nucleotide sequences, were matched to correct batch-related cross-sample contamination. The public reads were quality trimmed at Q25 with fastp and then assembled into clones with MiXCR by TCRdb, keeping productive beta chains. Identical CDR3 proteins give one entry, which carries the most common genes and DNA. The V and J calls follow TCRdb's processing rather than the paper's. The sample table contains approximately 570,000 distinct CDR3 sequences; only one count was recorded for 44% of them. The top ten clones comprise more than 1.5% of the sample.

V is cut back by 5 bases and J by 6 bases, with 3 bases in the junction unmatched. The CDR3 runs 14 amino acids, cysteine and phenylalanine included. Just CDR3 DNA is preserved here, 42 bases in frame from base 1. The germline V gene (reference sequence) sets CDR1 to SEHNR and CDR2 to FQNEAQ. TCR beta repertoires were profiled from peripheral blood of roughly 13 young patients with multiple sclerosis to demonstrate the VDJtools post-analysis software. The multiple sclerosis patients were children and adolescents between about 6 and 16 years of age. In this chain, TRBV7-9 is recombined with TRBJ2-1; TRBD2 lines up with 11 middle nucleotides. Sample: blood. The receptor comes from a girl between 5 and 17 years old with multiple sclerosis. The CDR3 loop reads CASSTSGSPNEQFF. The DNA is TGTGCCAGCAGCACTAGCGGGAGTCCCAATGAGCAGTTCTTC.